The 10 T cell receptor beta chains reported below all come from one sample, sequenced in a study of identical twins. Each CDR3 protein gets one entry after TCRdb re-called the 5' RACE reads with MiXCR. The sample lists hundreds of thousands of distinct CDR3 sequences, more than 6.5% seen once, with 1.5% to 2.5% in the top ten. This same sample was also taken into another study, of yellow fever vaccine responses in identical twins.

The specimen was memory (CD45RO+) T cells sorted from blood. The receptors stem from a young woman in good health.

The chain recombines TRBV7-2 with TRBJ2-7; 9 bases line up with TRBD1. The J segment lost 3 bases and the V segment lost 5 bases, leaving 8 bases of the junction unmatched. The CDR3 runs to 15 residues. Germline CDR1 reads SGHTA; CDR2 reads FQGNSA. The CDR3 loop is CASSPTGTGFYEQYF. The CDR3 DNA sequence: TGTGCCAGCAGCCCCACTGGGACAGGGTTCTACGAGCAGTACTTC.

The chain carries TRBV12-3 or TRBV12-4 and TRBJ1-4; no firm D call. This CDR3 is built from 13 residues. Trimming cost V 3 bases and J 8 bases, with 10 bases left between them. The CDR3 sequence is CASSLGLREKLFF. CDR3 in DNA: TGTGCCAGCAGTTTGGGTTTGCGGGAAAAACTGTTTTTT.

This clonotype was recorded a few times. The rearrangement uses TRBV7-2 and TRBJ2-3; weak D call: TRBD1 (6 bases). CDR1 and CDR2 (germline): SGHTA, FQGNSA. The CDR3 runs to 16 residues. V lost 5 bases, J lost 0 bases, and 15 bases lay in between. The CDR3, as DNA: TGTGCCAGCAGCGCAACCGGGACAAAAAGCACAGATACGCAGTATTTT. This gives the protein CASSATGTKSTDTQYF.

V usage is TRBV27 and J usage is TRBJ2-5; 8 nucleotides match TRBD2. Losses at the gene ends were 2 bases for V and 4 bases for J; bases not matched to a gene: 3. The CDR3 totals 14 residues. Germline V CDR1 and CDR2: MNHEY, SMNVEV (reference sequence). This CDR3 is CASSLRGGGETQYF. The CDR3 DNA reads TGTGCCAGCAGTTTACGGGGGGGCGGAGAGACCCAGTACTTC.

V usage is TRBV11-2 and J usage is TRBJ2-7; maybe TRBD1 (6 bases). Trimming removed 1 base at V and 4 bases at J, with 11 bases between. Germline V lookup: CDR1 SGHAT, CDR2 FQNNGV. This CDR3 is built from 14 residues. The CDR3 nucleotides read TGTGCCAGCAGCTTAGGGGGGACACCTTACGAGCAGTACTTC. It encodes CASSLGGTPYEQYF.

This clonotype was recorded many times. The rearrangement joins TRBV6-1 to TRBJ2-3, with 7 bases lining up with TRBD2. The ends lost 7 bases at V and 2 bases at J; junction bases unmatched: 6. The CDR3 has 14 amino acids. Germline assignment: CDR1 MNHNS and CDR2 SASEGT. This CDR3 reads CASKTSRSTDTQYF. In DNA, the CDR3 is TGTGCCAGCAAGACTAGCCGGTCCACAGATACGCAGTATTTT.

This chain connects TRBV4-2 to TRBJ1-6; TRBD1 aligns across 7 bases. Germline loops: CDR1 LGHNA, CDR2 YNFKEQ. This CDR3 has 15 amino acids. J gave up 5 bases and V 3 bases, and 4 bases lay outside the gene matches. CDR3 coding DNA: TGTGCCAGCAGCCAGGCCGACAGGGATAATTCACCCCTCCACTTT. Its protein is CASSQADRDNSPLHF.

Many counts were recorded for this clonotype. The CDR3 loop reads CSIRPTGYEQYF. The CDR3 region has the DNA TGCAGCATACGACCTACAGGGTACGAGCAGTACTTC. The chain is built from TRBV29-1 and TRBJ2-7, with TRBD1 as a possible D gene (6 bases). The germline CDR1 and CDR2 sequences are SQVTM and ANQGSEA. The CDR3 totals 12 residues. Trimming pared 8 bases from V and 4 bases from J, leaving 15 bases between.

This clonotype was recorded a few times. The genes are TRBV6-5 and TRBJ1-6; possibly TRBD1 for D (5 bases). The ends were cut back, 1 base at V and 9 bases at J, with 16 bases in the middle. The CDR3 totals 16 residues. Germline CDR1 reads MNHEY; CDR2 reads SVGAGI. The CDR3 bases are TGTGCCAGCAGTTACTTCCAGGGTTCTTCGAGTTCACCCCTCCACTTT. It encodes CASSYFQGSSSSPLHF.

This clonotype was recorded at least ten times. The rearrangement uses TRBV12-3 or TRBV12-4 and TRBJ2-2, with D perhaps matching TRBD2 (5 bases). The V gene lost 6 bases and the J gene lost 5 bases, with 7 bases spanning the gap. This CDR3 comprises 12 residues. CDR3 in DNA: TGTGCCAGCAGCCGACTAACCGGGGAGCTGTTTTTT. Protein product: CASSRLTGELFF.